A single sample is the source of the 27 T cell receptor beta chains below, sequenced in a study of blood T cell repertoires in COVID-19 (dated by TCRdb to 2018 to 2021). The receptor library was made with the immunoSEQ multiplex PCR assay. TCRdb's version of the immuneACCESS table is confined to in-frame rearrangements and falls short of the full clone set. An unresolved V gene accounts for under half of the shortfall where checked; the remainder is of unknown origin. Across this sample there are some 400,000 clones, with more than 75% seen only once. The ten largest make up approximately 2.9% of the sample. What was sequenced was peripheral blood. These receptors all come from a human donor in a cohort sampled during active COVID-19.

This rearrangement joins TRBV6-5 to TRBJ2-7, with TRBD2 identical over 14 bases. V dropped 2 bases and J dropped 7; count of bases not matched to a gene: 4. CDR1 is MNHEY, CDR2 SVGAGI, per germline. The CDR3 consists of 15 residues. Here the CDR3 reads CASSYRTSGRYEQYF. The CDR3 DNA follows: TGTGCCAGCAGTTACCGGACTAGCGGGAGGTATGAGCAGTACTTC.

The chain carries TRBV3-1 (or the pseudogene TRBV3-2) and TRBJ2-3; 10 bases line up with TRBD2. The junction had 6 bases not matched to a gene; V was cut back by 5 bases and J by 4 bases. This CDR3 contains 15 residues. Germline CDR1 and CDR2: LGHDT and YNNKEL (reference sequence). The CDR3 bases are TGTGCCAGCAGCGAACCGGGACTAGCGTCAGATACGCAGTATTTT. Its protein is CASSEPGLASDTQYF.

V gene TRBV7-2 combines with J gene TRBJ2-1; possible D gene TRBD2, 5 bases. Germline V gives CDR1 SGHTA, CDR2 FQGNSA. The CDR3 has 15 amino acids. Trimming removed 2 bases at V and 0 bases at J, with 8 bases between. CDR3 DNA: TGTGCCAGCAGCTTATCGGGGAACTCCTACAATGAGCAGTTCTTC. The encoded protein is CASSLSGNSYNEQFF.

The V gene is TRBV19, the J gene TRBJ1-2; 9 bases match TRBD1. The ends lost 6 bases at V and 3 bases at J; junction bases unmatched: 8. Per the germline V gene, CDR1 is LNHDA and CDR2 is SQIVND (reference sequence). This CDR3 has 15 amino acids. The CDR3 loop is CASSTGQGIDYGYTF. CDR3 bases: TGTGCCAGTAGCACCGGACAGGGGATAGACTATGGCTACACCTTC.

The CDR3 protein is CASSISDGGATEAFF. DNA for the CDR3: TGTGCCAGTAGTATCTCGGACGGGGGGGCCACTGAAGCTTTCTTT. The chain links TRBV19 to TRBJ1-1, with D perhaps TRBD1 (6 bases). This CDR3 contains 15 residues. CDR1 and CDR2 (germline): LNHDA, SQIVND (reference sequence). V dropped 3 bases and J dropped 4 bases, with 15 bases sitting between them.

V usage is TRBV5-1 and J usage is TRBJ2-7; the match to TRBD1 covers 9 bases. The V and J ends lost 5 bases and 4 bases, in that order; junction bases with no gene match: 7. CDR1 is SGHRS, CDR2 YFSETQ, per germline. This CDR3 has 14 amino acids. In DNA form, the CDR3 reads TGCGCCAGCAGTCCCCCGGACAGGGGATACGAGCAGTACTTC. Its translation: CASSPPDRGYEQYF.

This clone was seen a handful of times. The chain carries TRBV6-6 and TRBJ1-1, with D unresolved. There are 14 residues in the CDR3. Trimming cost V 0 bases and J 1 base, with 6 bases left between them. From germline, CDR1 is MNHNY and CDR2 SVGAGI (reference sequence). Here the CDR3 reads CASSYSNRNTEAFF. The CDR3 DNA reads as TGTGCCAGCAGTTACTCTAACAGGAACACTGAAGCTTTCTTT.

This chain links TRBV6-5 with TRBJ2-5; 10 bases line up with TRBD2. Looked up from germline, CDR1 is MNHEY and CDR2 is SVGAGI. Germline trimming cut 5 bases from V and 4 bases from J; bases unmatched to any gene: 4. CDR3 length: 14 amino acids. The CDR3 protein is CASSRTSGRETQYF. CDR3 bases: TGTGCCAGCAGTAGGACTAGCGGCCGAGAGACCCAGTACTTC.

A remark on this clone: Other DNA sequences in this sample translate to the same CDR3. This sequence joins TRBV5-1 and TRBJ1-5; D gene ambiguous. V lost 1 base, J lost 2 bases, and 4 bases lay in between. CDR1 and CDR2 (germline): SGHRS, YFSETQ. The CDR3 spans 13 residues. The CDR3 here is CASSLSGNQPQHF. The CDR3 nucleotides are TGCGCCAGCAGCTTGTCGGGCAATCAGCCCCAGCATTTT.

The chain's CDR3 is CASSYPEMGQTEAFF. In DNA form, the CDR3 reads TGTGCCAGCAGTTACCCCGAGATGGGACAGACTGAAGCTTTCTTT. The chain links TRBV6-6 to TRBJ1-1; 7 positions agree with TRBD1. The CDR3 covers 15 residues. CDR1 is MNHNY and CDR2 is SVGAGI in the germline V gene (reference sequence). The trim removed 2 bases at V and 5 bases at J, leaving 8 bases unmatched.

The chain is built from TRBV6-6 and TRBJ2-2; the D gene is possibly TRBD1 (6 bases). CDR1 and CDR2 from the germline V gene are MNHNY and SVGAGI (reference sequence). The ends were cut back, 7 bases at V and 0 bases at J, with 9 bases in the middle. The CDR3 runs 14 residues. CDR3: CASTRGANTGELFF. In DNA, the CDR3 is TGTGCCAGCACCAGGGGAGCGAACACCGGGGAGCTGTTTTTT.

The V gene is TRBV7-9, the J gene TRBJ1-3; tentative D call: TRBD1 (6 bases). CDR1 and CDR2 from the germline V gene are SEHNR and FQNEAQ (reference sequence). Trimming removed 3 bases from V and 1 base from J, with 13 bases in between. The length of the CDR3 is 16 residues. The CDR3 DNA follows: TGTGCCAGCAGCTTGATGGGGGCAGGGTCTGGAAACACCATATATTTT. This encodes CASSLMGAGSGNTIYF.

This clone occurred a few times. The chain has TRBV27 and TRBJ2-7, with 11 bases aligning to TRBD2. Germline trimming cut 6 bases from V and 6 bases from J; bases unmatched to any gene: 4. Germline CDR1 and CDR2: MNHEY and SMNVEV (reference sequence). The CDR3 extends over 13 amino acids. In nucleotides, the CDR3 is TGTGCCAGCAGCCCGGGACTAGCGGTCGAGCAGTACTTC. It yields the protein CASSPGLAVEQYF.

The V gene is TRBV5-1, the J gene TRBJ2-7; 7 nucleotides align to TRBD1. The V gene end was trimmed by 4 bases and the J gene end by 0 bases; junction bases not matched to a gene: 7. The CDR3 totals 15 residues. Germline V lookup: CDR1 SGHRS, CDR2 YFSETQ. This CDR3 reads CASSPWTGNSYEQYF. In DNA form, the CDR3 reads TGCGCCAGCAGCCCATGGACAGGAAACTCCTACGAGCAGTACTTC.

The DNA of the CDR3 is TGTGCCAGCAGTCGCGGGACTAGCAGAAACAATGAGCAGTTCTTC. It yields the protein CASSRGTSRNNEQFF. The gene calls are TRBV6-2 or TRBV6-3 and TRBJ2-1, with 9 nucleotides matching TRBD2. The CDR3 consists of 15 residues. After removal of 5 bases from V and 5 bases from J, the junction contained 7 bases not matched to a gene. The germline gives CDR1 MNHEY, CDR2 SVGEGT.

The rearrangement links TRBV30 to TRBJ2-2; 9 bases fit TRBD1. The junction had 6 bases not matched to a gene; V was cut back by 3 bases and J by 4 bases. This CDR3 is 15 amino acids long. Germline assignment: CDR1 GTSNPN and CDR2 SVGIG (reference sequence). CDR3 DNA: TGTGCCTGGAGATGGCGGGACAGGGTCACCGGGGAGCTGTTTTTT. Translating gives CAWRWRDRVTGELFF.

The chain recombines TRBV5-1 with TRBJ2-7, with a weak D call TRBD1 (5 bases). The CDR3 consists of 14 residues. In germline, CDR1 is SGHRS, CDR2 YFSETQ. V was trimmed by 0 bases and J by 3 bases, leaving 10 bases between them. The CDR3 nucleotides read TGCGCCAGCAGCTTGGAGGGGTCATTCTACGAGCAGTACTTC. Translation: CASSLEGSFYEQYF.

The CDR3 reads CASSQVSAGELFF. The CDR3 DNA follows: TGTGCCAGCAGCCAAGTTTCGGCCGGGGAGCTGTTTTTT. The V and J genes are TRBV3-1 (or the pseudogene TRBV3-2) and TRBJ2-2, with D unresolved. Per the germline V gene, CDR1 is LGHDT and CDR2 is YNNKEL (reference sequence). The CDR3 spans 13 residues. With 1 base removed from V and 6 bases from J, the gap between germline ends came to 6 bases.

This chain joins TRBV9 and TRBJ2-7, with a possible D match to TRBD2 (5 bases). The CDR3 runs 15 residues. CDR1 is SGDLS and CDR2 is YYNGEE in the germline V gene. V lost 0 bases, J lost 3 bases, and 13 bases lay in between. In DNA, the CDR3 is TGTGCCAGCAGCGTAGAAGCTAGCTGGCACTACGAGCAGTACTTC. Its translation is CASSVEASWHYEQYF.

This clone showed up just once. The chain is built from TRBV3-1 (or the pseudogene TRBV3-2) and TRBJ1-4; possibly TRBD1 for D (6 bases). This CDR3 contains 15 residues. V was pared by 1 base and J by 7 bases, with 13 bases between. Germline CDR1 LGHDT, CDR2 YNNKEL (reference sequence). Written as DNA, the CDR3 is TGTGCCAGCAGCCAAGTACGGGGGGGCGGTGAAAAACTGTTTTTT. The encoded protein is CASSQVRGGGEKLFF.

This sequence joins TRBV10-3 and TRBJ2-5, with 9 nucleotides matching TRBD2. CDR1 ENHRY and CDR2 SYGVKD come from the germline V gene. J gave up 2 bases and V 3 bases, and 7 bases lay outside the gene matches. The CDR3 covers 16 residues. CDR3 in amino acids: CAISEGVAGGQETQYF. CDR3 DNA: TGTGCCATCAGTGAAGGGGTCGCGGGGGGGCAAGAGACCCAGTACTTC.

This chain links TRBV19 with TRBJ2-1; the match to TRBD2 covers 7 bases. Losses at the gene ends were 1 base for V and 4 bases for J; bases not matched to a gene: 7. CDR1 is LNHDA and CDR2 is SQIVND in the germline V gene (reference sequence). The CDR3 spans 16 residues. This chain's CDR3 is CASSIGGGGKYNEQFF. The CDR3, as DNA: TGTGCCAGTAGTATAGGAGGCGGGGGAAAATACAATGAGCAGTTCTTC.

V is TRBV19 and J is TRBJ1-2; D unresolved. V was clipped by 6 bases and J by 0 bases, with 11 bases between them. The length of the CDR3 is 14 residues. Germline CDR1 and CDR2: LNHDA and SQIVND (reference sequence). In DNA form, the CDR3 reads TGTGCCAGTAGGTACCGGGGAGCTAACTATGGCTACACCTTC. It translates to CASRYRGANYGYTF.

This sequence joins TRBV28 and TRBJ2-1; 10 nucleotides line up with TRBD2. The junction had 13 bases not matched to a gene; V was cut back by 3 bases and J by 8 bases. The CDR3 runs 17 residues. The germline CDR1 and CDR2 sequences are MDHEN and SYDVKM. This CDR3 is CASSFSIALAGFYEQFF. The CDR3 coding sequence is TGTGCCAGCAGTTTTTCGATAGCACTAGCGGGATTCTATGAGCAGTTCTTC.

The chain is built from TRBV21-1 and TRBJ1-2; the table assigns TRBD1, which was not confirmed against the DNA. TRBV21-1 is marked as a pseudogene. This CDR3 is built from 14 residues. This chain's CDR3 is CASSPQGGADGYTF. Written as DNA, the CDR3 is TGTGCCAGCAGCCCACAGGGGGGGGCGGATGGCTACACCTTC.

J is TRBJ2-3 and V is TRBV20-1, with D perhaps matching TRBD2 (5 bases). V lost 3 bases to trimming and J lost 4 bases, with 17 bases between them. The CDR3 has 15 amino acids. From germline, CDR1 is DFQATT and CDR2 SNEGSKA (reference sequence). As DNA, the CDR3 is TGCAGTGCTAGTGGGTGGGAGAGTGCGGCAGATACGCAGTATTTT. Its translation is CSASGWESAADTQYF.

As for this clone: A read error may produce the germline difference seen at one junction end. The rearrangement links TRBV3-1 (or the pseudogene TRBV3-2) to TRBJ1-6, with a possible D match to TRBD1 (5 bases). The germline V gene encodes CDR1 LGHDT and CDR2 YNNKEL (reference sequence). This CDR3 contains 14 residues. CDR3 DNA sequence: TGTGCCAGCAGCCAAGACCCCGACAGCCTTAACGCGTATTTT. It codes for CASSQDPDSLNAYF.